Listed below are T cell receptor beta chains from one sample, sequenced in a study of preoperative IRX-2 immunotherapy in early breast cancer. Profiled with immunoSEQ multiplex PCR; TCRdb holds only in-frame clones, not every one. The sample lists about 32,000 clones, roughly 87% occurring once. The starting material was lymph node tissue, obtained from a patient treated with IRX-2 immunotherapy. These receptors all come from a human donor with breast cancer. The CDR3 runs from the conserved cysteine through the conserved F or W. The D gene is left open where the match is weak. Size is stated for part of the rows, as once, few or many counts, or as a class when the clone is expanded.

>NA|TRBJ1-2|NA|TRBV19
TGTGCCAGTAGAGCTGCAGGGCTGACCTATGGCTACACCTTC
CASRAAGLTYGYTF
>NA|TRBJ2-6|TRBD1|TRBV6-8
TGTGCCAGCAGATCAGGGGGACGGTCTGGGGCCAACGTCCTGACTTTC
CASRSGGRSGANVLTF
>NA|TRBJ1-2|NA|TRBV11-3
TGTGCCAGCAGCTTGGCAGGGAGCGCGGGCTATGGCTACACCTTC
CASSLAGSAGYGYTF
>NA|TRBJ1-1|NA|TRBV14
TGTGCCAGCAGCCACGGACACGGCTACCCGGAAGCTTTCTTT
CASSHGHGYPEAFF
>NA|TRBJ1-2|TRBD1|TRBV6-8
TGTGCCAGCAGTTACGACAGGGATTATGGCTACACCTTC
CASSYDRDYGYTF
>NA|TRBJ2-1|NA|TRBV6-8
TGTGCCAGCAGAGGGACACCTGGGAGCCCCTACAATGAGCAGTTCTTC
CASRGTPGSPYNEQFF
>NA|TRBJ2-1|TRBD2|TRBV18
TGTGCCAGCTCACCACTAGCGGGGGGCAACCCAAATGAGCAGTTCTTC
CASSPLAGGNPNEQFF
>NA|TRBJ2-3|TRBD2|TRBV19
TGTGCCAGTACCCCGCTCGGACTAGGGTCCACAGATACGCAGTATTTT
CASTPLGLGSTDTQYF
>NA|TRBJ2-1|TRBD2|TRBV7-4
TGTGCCAGCAGCGTGCAGGGGCTAGCGGGGATGAATGAGCAGTTCTTC
CASSVQGLAGMNEQFF
>few|TRBJ1-4|NA|TRBV28
TGTGCCAGCAGTACCGAACAGGCAACTAATGAAAAACTGTTTTTT
CASSTEQATNEKLFF
>NA|TRBJ2-7|NA|TRBV30
TGTGCCTGGAGTCCACAGGCCTACGAGCAGTACTTC
CAWSPQAYEQYF
>NA|TRBJ1-6|TRBD1|TRBV30
TGTGCCTCAACAGGGGGCTCCTATAATTCACCCCTCCACTTT
CASTGGSYNSPLHF
>NA|TRBJ2-3|NA|TRBV11-3
TGTGCCAGCAGCCGCCACAAGGGTTTAACAGATACGCAGTATTTT
CASSRHKGLTDTQYF
>NA|TRBJ2-5|TRBD1|TRBV30
TGTGCCTGGAGAAGGACAGGGATCGAGACCCAGTACTTC
CAWRRTGIETQYF
>NA|TRBJ2-3|TRBD2|TRBV6-8
TGTGCCATGTCGCGGGGCCTAGCGGGAGTGGAGACAGATACGCAGTATTTT
CAMSRGLAGVETDTQYF
>NA|TRBJ1-5|NA|TRBV6-8
TGTGCCAGCAGTTACCATGGGGTTCAGCCCCAGCATTTT
CASSYHGVQPQHF
>once|TRBJ1-4|TRBD1|TRBV30
TGTGCCTGGAGGGCACAGGGGGCCGCCGATAATGAAAAACTGTTTTTT
CAWRAQGAADNEKLFF
>NA|TRBJ2-3|NA|TRBV14
TGTGCCAGCAGCCAAGAATCTTGGACCCAGAGCACAGATACGCAGTATTTT
CASSQESWTQSTDTQYF
>NA|TRBJ1-1|NA|TRBV6-8
TGTGCCATCAGCTCGGCCGTGAACACTGAAGCTTTCTTT
CAISSAVNTEAFF
>few|TRBJ2-7|TRBD1|TRBV11-3
TGTGCCAGCAGTCCGGGACAGGGGCCCTACGAGCAGTACTTC
CASSPGQGPYEQYF
>NA|TRBJ2-3|NA|TRBV29-1
TGCAGCGTTGAGGGGACTCCGGGAGAACGCGATACGCAGTATTTT
CSVEGTPGERDTQYF
>NA|TRBJ1-3|NA|TRBV2
TGTGCCAGCAGCGACCGGACGGTCTCTGGAAACACCATATATTTT
CASSDRTVSGNTIYF
>once|TRBJ2-3|NA|TRBV19
TGTGCCAGTAGTATAAGTGTCCTTTCAACACGCACAGATACGCAGTATTTT
CASSISVLSTRTDTQYF
>NA|TRBJ1-4|NA|TRBV5-1
TGCGCCAGCAGCTTCCAAGCCTTAGGATTCGGTGAAAAACTGTTTTTT
CASSFQALGFGEKLFF
>NA|TRBJ2-7|NA|TRBV18
TGTGCCAGCTCACCCCCTGGGGCGGACGAGCAGTACTTC
CASSPPGADEQYF
>few|TRBJ2-7|TRBD1|TRBV19
TGTGCCAGTAGTAGGGACAGGGACTACGAGCAGTACTTC
CASSRDRDYEQYF
>NA|TRBJ2-7|TRBD1|TRBV28
TGTGCCAGCAGTTTGGTGGGGACAGGGAACGTCGAGCAGTACTTC
CASSLVGTGNVEQYF
>NA|TRBJ2-1|TRBD2|TRBV19
TGTGCCAGTAGTATTAAGCGGGAGGGCGTAGAGCAGTTCTTC
CASSIKREGVEQFF
>NA|TRBJ2-4|NA|TRBV19
TGTGCCAGCGCCTTGATGGGCATTCAGTACTTC
CASALMGIQYF
>NA|TRBJ2-2|NA|TRBV28
TGTGCCAGCAGTTTATTCGCAGGGTGGACCGGGGAGCTGTTTTTT
CASSLFAGWTGELFF
>NA|TRBJ2-1|TRBD1|TRBV19
TGTGCCAGTAGTATGGGATGGGGACAGAACAATGAGCAGTTCTTC
CASSMGWGQNNEQFF
>NA|TRBJ1-5|NA|TRBV10-2
TGCGCCAGCTACCTGACGGGGGTTTGGAGCAATCAGCCCCAGCATTTT
CASYLTGVWSNQPQHF
>NA|TRBJ2-1|TRBD1|TRBV5-1
TGCGCCAGCAGCTTTGACAGGGGAGATTACAATGAGCAGTTCTTC
CASSFDRGDYNEQFF
>NA|TRBJ1-2|NA|TRBV30
TGTGCCTGCTCTGACACCCCAGGTCGCCACTATGGCTACACCTTC
CACSDTPGRHYGYTF
>NA|TRBJ2-7|NA|TRBV6-8
TGTGCCAGAGAAAGGGTGGTGCGAGTCGAGCAGTACTTC
CARERVVRVEQYF